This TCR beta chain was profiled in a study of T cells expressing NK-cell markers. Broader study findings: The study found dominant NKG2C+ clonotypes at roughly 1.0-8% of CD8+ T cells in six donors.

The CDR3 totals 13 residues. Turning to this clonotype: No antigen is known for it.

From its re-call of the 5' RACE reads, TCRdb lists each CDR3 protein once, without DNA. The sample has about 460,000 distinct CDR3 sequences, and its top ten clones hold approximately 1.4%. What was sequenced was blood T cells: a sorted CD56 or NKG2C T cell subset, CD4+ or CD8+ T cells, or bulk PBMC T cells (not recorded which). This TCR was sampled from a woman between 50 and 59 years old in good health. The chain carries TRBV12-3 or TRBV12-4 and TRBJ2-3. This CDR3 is CASSLKGPHTQYF.